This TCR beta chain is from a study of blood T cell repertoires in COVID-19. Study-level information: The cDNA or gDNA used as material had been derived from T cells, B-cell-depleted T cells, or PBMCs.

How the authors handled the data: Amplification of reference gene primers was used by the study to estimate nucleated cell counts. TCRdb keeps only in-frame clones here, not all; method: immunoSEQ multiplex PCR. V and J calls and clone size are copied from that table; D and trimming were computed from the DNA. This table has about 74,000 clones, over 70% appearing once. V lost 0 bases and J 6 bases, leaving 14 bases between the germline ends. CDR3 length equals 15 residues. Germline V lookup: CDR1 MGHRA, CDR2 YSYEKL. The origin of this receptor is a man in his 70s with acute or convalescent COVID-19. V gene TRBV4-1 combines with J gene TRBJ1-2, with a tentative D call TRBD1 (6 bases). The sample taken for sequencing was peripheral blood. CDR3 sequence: CASSQEGTSIHGYTF. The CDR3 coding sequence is TGCGCCAGCAGCCAAGAAGGGACAAGCATACATGGCTACACCTTC.